The TCR beta chain described here comes from a study of T cell repertoires in ileal Crohn's disease. For the study at large: Thiopurines (around eleven) or anti-TNF agents (around 19) were given postoperatively to about half. Biopsies of the neoterminal ileum at postoperative colonoscopy form M6 samples.

Regarding the study as a whole: The median delay to postoperative endoscopy was about 7.4 months. Mucosal expansions were suggested to be mainly CD8 T cells.

As for time point: neoterminal ileum biopsy at postoperative endoscopy, about 6 months after surgery. Germline lookup yields CDR1 SGHTA and CDR2 FQGTGA. V trimming: 5 bases; J trimming: 2 bases; junction bases outside the gene matches: 4. The CDR3 has 14 residues. Produced via immunoSEQ multiplex PCR; TCRdb's table is partial and in-frame only. Here the sample spans approximately 13,000 clones, 65% to 80% being singletons. Details on this clone: The antigen is undetermined.

Material: ileal tissue. This TCR was sampled from an adult with Crohn's disease. The rearrangement links TRBV7-3 to TRBJ2-7, with TRBD1 matching 9 bases. CDR3 in amino acids: CASSPDRGAYEQYF. CDR3 bases: TGTGCCAGCAGCCCGGACAGGGGAGCCTACGAGCAGTACTTC.